The rows below give T cell receptor beta chains drawn from one sample of a study of blood T cell repertoires in COVID-19. TCRdb keeps only in-frame clones here, not all; method: immunoSEQ multiplex PCR. Found here are roughly 380,000 clones, around nine tenths of them singletons; the top ten hold approximately 1%. The source material was PBMCs or T cells enriched from blood (not recorded which). The receptors were sampled from a woman aged 25 to 39 who had been exposed to COVID-19. The CDR3 runs from the conserved cysteine through the conserved F or W. Each record gives: V gene, J gene, clone size, D gene, CDR3 protein, CDR3 DNA. D genes are given only for firm matches. Clone size is given for some rows only: seen once, a few or many times, or a class if the clone is expanded.

v_call: TRBV19; j_call: TRBJ1-1; clone_size: -; d_call: TRBD1; cdr3_aa: CASSPRDSRGNTEAFF; cdr3_nt: TGTGCCAGTAGTCCCCGGGACAGTCGAGGGAACACTGAAGCTTTCTTT
v_call: TRBV12-5; j_call: TRBJ2-1; clone_size: -; d_call: TRBD2; cdr3_aa: CASGLAGGNEQFF; cdr3_nt: TGTGCTAGTGGACTAGCGGGAGGCAATGAGCAGTTCTTC
v_call: TRBV7-9; j_call: TRBJ2-7; clone_size: -; d_call: -; cdr3_aa: CASSLGPTAAYEQYF; cdr3_nt: TGTGCCAGCAGCTTAGGCCCGACAGCCGCCTACGAGCAGTACTTC
v_call: TRBV7-9; j_call: TRBJ1-1; clone_size: -; d_call: -; cdr3_aa: CASSSQGRNTEAFF; cdr3_nt: TGTGCCAGCAGCTCACAGGGAAGGAACACTGAAGCTTTCTTT
v_call: TRBV15; j_call: TRBJ2-5; clone_size: -; d_call: -; cdr3_aa: CATSRSTAQETQYF; cdr3_nt: TGTGCCACCAGCAGAAGTACAGCTCAAGAGACCCAGTACTTC
v_call: TRBV19; j_call: TRBJ1-5; clone_size: -; d_call: -; cdr3_aa: CASSIGSVPNQPQHF; cdr3_nt: TGTGCCAGTAGTATCGGGTCGGTTCCCAATCAGCCCCAGCATTTT
v_call: TRBV13; j_call: TRBJ2-1; clone_size: -; d_call: TRBD2; cdr3_aa: CASSLQGLGLAGVRNEQFF; cdr3_nt: TGTGCCAGCAGCTTACAAGGCTTAGGACTAGCGGGAGTAAGGAATGAGCAGTTCTTC
v_call: TRBV28; j_call: TRBJ2-7; clone_size: -; d_call: TRBD2; cdr3_aa: CASSPGLAGLYEQYF; cdr3_nt: TGTGCCAGCAGCCCGGGACTAGCGGGATTGTACGAGCAGTACTTC
v_call: TRBV5-1; j_call: TRBJ1-6; clone_size: -; d_call: -; cdr3_aa: CASSLAEAVNSPLHF; cdr3_nt: TGCGCCAGCAGCTTGGCCGAGGCAGTTAATTCACCCCTCCACTTT
v_call: TRBV28; j_call: TRBJ1-2; clone_size: few; d_call: TRBD1; cdr3_aa: CASSLLVAGGGDGYTF; cdr3_nt: TGTGCCAGCAGTTTATTAGTTGCAGGGGGCGGGGATGGCTACACCTTC
v_call: TRBV7-9; j_call: TRBJ2-3; clone_size: -; d_call: TRBD1; cdr3_aa: CASSEGQGRRGTDTQYF; cdr3_nt: TGTGCCAGCAGCGAAGGACAGGGGCGACGAGGCACAGATACGCAGTATTTT
v_call: TRBV5-1; j_call: TRBJ1-1; clone_size: -; d_call: -; cdr3_aa: CASSERGTMNTEAFF; cdr3_nt: TGCGCCAGCAGCGAACGTGGGACAATGAACACTGAAGCTTTCTTT
v_call: TRBV19; j_call: TRBJ2-5; clone_size: -; d_call: -; cdr3_aa: CASSSPKETQYF; cdr3_nt: TGTGCCAGTAGTAGCCCTAAAGAGACCCAGTACTTC
v_call: TRBV7-2; j_call: TRBJ2-4; clone_size: -; d_call: -; cdr3_aa: CASSLTEMTLQYF; cdr3_nt: TGTGCCAGCAGCTTGACAGAGATGACCCTTCAGTACTTC
v_call: TRBV28; j_call: TRBJ2-7; clone_size: -; d_call: TRBD2; cdr3_aa: CASSPSWGGGHYEQYF; cdr3_nt: TGTGCCAGCAGCCCCTCATGGGGGGGAGGTCACTACGAGCAGTACTTC
v_call: TRBV7-2; j_call: TRBJ1-1; clone_size: -; d_call: TRBD1; cdr3_aa: CASSPRTGGGTEAFF; cdr3_nt: TGTGCCAGCAGCCCCCGGACAGGGGGCGGCACTGAAGCTTTCTTT
v_call: TRBV21-1; j_call: TRBJ2-3; clone_size: -; d_call: -; cdr3_aa: CASRERGSSDTQYF; cdr3_nt: TGTGCCAGCAGGGAAAGGGGTTCCTCTGATACGCAGTATTTT
v_call: TRBV27; j_call: TRBJ1-5; clone_size: -; d_call: TRBD1; cdr3_aa: CASSKQGGNQPQHF; cdr3_nt: TGTGCCAGCAGTAAACAGGGGGGCAATCAGCCCCAGCATTTT
v_call: TRBV7-3; j_call: TRBJ2-7; clone_size: few; d_call: -; cdr3_aa: CASSESSTGYEQYF; cdr3_nt: TGTGCCAGCAGCGAGAGCTCGACAGGTTACGAGCAGTACTTC
v_call: TRBV10-2; j_call: TRBJ1-1; clone_size: -; d_call: -; cdr3_aa: CASRDSSNTEAFF; cdr3_nt: TGCGCCAGCAGGGACAGCTCGAACACTGAAGCTTTCTTT
v_call: TRBV10-2; j_call: TRBJ1-4; clone_size: -; d_call: TRBD1; cdr3_aa: CASSSRQGAGEKLFF; cdr3_nt: TGCGCCAGCAGTTCCCGCCAGGGGGCCGGGGAAAAACTGTTTTTT
v_call: TRBV6-6; j_call: TRBJ2-7; clone_size: -; d_call: TRBD1; cdr3_aa: CASSHSGTGSYEQYF; cdr3_nt: TGTGCCAGCAGTCACTCCGGGACAGGAAGCTACGAGCAGTACTTC
v_call: TRBV6-5; j_call: TRBJ1-1; clone_size: -; d_call: -; cdr3_aa: CASSLTTGSTEAFF; cdr3_nt: TGTGCCAGCAGTTTGACCACAGGGAGTACTGAAGCTTTCTTT
v_call: TRBV7-8; j_call: TRBJ1-1; clone_size: -; d_call: -; cdr3_aa: CASSSQGSSNTEAFF; cdr3_nt: TGTGCCAGCAGCTCTCAGGGGTCATCGAACACTGAAGCTTTCTTT
v_call: TRBV14; j_call: TRBJ1-1; clone_size: -; d_call: -; cdr3_aa: CASSQNTEAFF; cdr3_nt: TGTGCCAGCTCACAAAACACTGAAGCTTTCTTT
v_call: TRBV15; j_call: TRBJ2-7; clone_size: -; d_call: -; cdr3_aa: CATSTGISLPYEQYF; cdr3_nt: TGTGCCACCTCTACAGGGATCTCTTTACCTTACGAGCAGTACTTC
v_call: TRBV7-6; j_call: TRBJ1-3; clone_size: -; d_call: -; cdr3_aa: CASSMAAGSGNTIYF; cdr3_nt: TGTGCCAGCAGCATGGCAGCGGGCTCTGGAAACACCATATATTTT
v_call: TRBV28; j_call: TRBJ2-7; clone_size: -; d_call: TRBD2; cdr3_aa: CASSLPTSGSSYEQYF; cdr3_nt: TGTGCCAGCAGTTTACCGACTAGCGGGAGCTCCTACGAGCAGTACTTC
v_call: TRBV7-3; j_call: TRBJ2-7; clone_size: -; d_call: -; cdr3_aa: CASSLSSGYEQYF; cdr3_nt: TGTGCCAGCAGCTTAAGTAGCGGCTACGAGCAGTACTTC
v_call: TRBV20-1; j_call: TRBJ2-5; clone_size: -; d_call: -; cdr3_aa: CSASQQETQYF; cdr3_nt: TGCAGTGCTAGCCAACAAGAGACCCAGTACTTC
v_call: TRBV24-1; j_call: TRBJ1-2; clone_size: once; d_call: -; cdr3_aa: CATSDLEDGYTF; cdr3_nt: TGTGCCACCAGTGACCTCGAGGATGGCTACACCTTC
v_call: TRBV3-1/TRBV3-2; j_call: TRBJ2-1; clone_size: -; d_call: -; cdr3_aa: CASSQENPRDEQFF; cdr3_nt: TGTGCCAGCAGCCAAGAGAACCCCCGGGATGAGCAGTTCTTC
v_call: TRBV5-3; j_call: TRBJ2-3; clone_size: -; d_call: TRBD2; cdr3_aa: CARSLRLASRTDTQYF; cdr3_nt: TGTGCCAGAAGCTTAAGACTAGCGAGCCGCACAGATACGCAGTATTTT
v_call: TRBV11-3; j_call: TRBJ2-7; clone_size: -; d_call: TRBD1; cdr3_aa: CASSLRTGQGNEQYF; cdr3_nt: TGTGCCAGCAGCTTAAGAACGGGACAGGGGAACGAGCAGTACTTC
v_call: TRBV7-2; j_call: TRBJ1-2; clone_size: -; d_call: TRBD1; cdr3_aa: CASSGQGARYGYTF; cdr3_nt: TGTGCCAGCAGCGGACAGGGGGCGAGGTATGGCTACACCTTC
v_call: TRBV7-3; j_call: TRBJ1-3; clone_size: -; d_call: TRBD1; cdr3_aa: CASSSTGAAGNTIYF; cdr3_nt: TGTGCCAGCAGCTCTACAGGGGCGGCTGGAAACACCATATATTTT
v_call: TRBV24-1; j_call: TRBJ2-1; clone_size: once; d_call: TRBD2; cdr3_aa: CATSDSLGTSGSGVDEQFF; cdr3_nt: TGTGCCACCAGTGATTCCCTCGGGACTAGCGGGAGCGGAGTAGATGAGCAGTTCTTC
v_call: TRBV18; j_call: TRBJ2-2; clone_size: -; d_call: -; cdr3_aa: CASSQVREDTGELFF; cdr3_nt: TGTGCCAGCTCACAGGTCAGGGAGGACACCGGGGAGCTGTTTTTT
v_call: TRBV27; j_call: TRBJ2-3; clone_size: -; d_call: TRBD2; cdr3_aa: CASSSSSLAFRTDTQYF; cdr3_nt: TGTGCCAGCAGTTCCTCCTCACTAGCGTTCCGCACAGATACGCAGTATTTT
v_call: TRBV7-9; j_call: TRBJ2-7; clone_size: -; d_call: -; cdr3_aa: CASSLGTTGGEQYF; cdr3_nt: TGTGCCAGCAGCTTGGGGACAACGGGCGGCGAGCAGTACTTC
v_call: TRBV30; j_call: TRBJ2-1; clone_size: -; d_call: -; cdr3_aa: CACFTGWGNEQFF; cdr3_nt: TGTGCCTGCTTTACGGGGTGGGGCAATGAGCAGTTCTTC
v_call: TRBV28; j_call: TRBJ2-3; clone_size: -; d_call: -; cdr3_aa: CASRIWGRESDTQYF; cdr3_nt: TGTGCCAGCAGAATATGGGGGCGCGAGTCAGATACGCAGTATTTT
v_call: TRBV24-1; j_call: TRBJ1-5; clone_size: -; d_call: -; cdr3_aa: CATSDSDQPQHF; cdr3_nt: TGTGCCACCAGTGATTCCGATCAGCCCCAGCATTTT
v_call: TRBV27; j_call: TRBJ1-2; clone_size: -; d_call: -; cdr3_aa: CASSPDSYGYTF; cdr3_nt: TGTGCCAGCAGTCCGGACAGTTACGGCTACACCTTC
v_call: TRBV28; j_call: TRBJ1-2; clone_size: -; d_call: -; cdr3_aa: CASKGINYGYTF; cdr3_nt: TGTGCCAGCAAGGGGATCAACTATGGCTACACCTTC
v_call: TRBV6-2/TRBV6-3; j_call: TRBJ2-5; clone_size: -; d_call: TRBD1; cdr3_aa: CASSPRTGGAETQYF; cdr3_nt: TGTGCCAGCAGTCCCCGGACAGGGGGGGCGGAGACCCAGTACTTC
v_call: TRBV5-1; j_call: TRBJ2-7; clone_size: -; d_call: -; cdr3_aa: CASSPVGAEQYF; cdr3_nt: TGCGCCAGCAGCCCCGTGGGGGCCGAGCAGTACTTC
v_call: TRBV6-5; j_call: TRBJ2-1; clone_size: -; d_call: TRBD2; cdr3_aa: CASSSASGIPVDEQFF; cdr3_nt: TGTGCCAGCAGTTCCGCTAGCGGAATTCCAGTCGATGAGCAGTTCTTC
v_call: TRBV7-3; j_call: TRBJ2-1; clone_size: -; d_call: -; cdr3_aa: CASSPQRSNNEQFF; cdr3_nt: TGTGCCAGCAGCCCCCAACGTTCTAATAATGAGCAGTTCTTC
v_call: TRBV6-5; j_call: TRBJ2-3; clone_size: -; d_call: TRBD2; cdr3_aa: CASSLAGSTDTQYF; cdr3_nt: TGTGCCAGCAGCTTAGCGGGTAGCACAGATACGCAGTATTTT
v_call: TRBV6-6; j_call: TRBJ2-7; clone_size: -; d_call: TRBD2; cdr3_aa: CASSWISGRAPPEQYF; cdr3_nt: TGTGCCAGCAGTTGGATTAGCGGGAGGGCCCCACCCGAGCAGTACTTC
v_call: TRBV27; j_call: TRBJ2-2; clone_size: -; d_call: -; cdr3_aa: CASSPPGTSGTGELFF; cdr3_nt: TGTGCCAGCAGCCCACCCGGGACTTCGGGCACCGGGGAGCTGTTTTTT
v_call: TRBV10-3; j_call: TRBJ1-5; clone_size: -; d_call: -; cdr3_aa: CAISESRDSNQPQHF; cdr3_nt: TGTGCCATCAGTGAGTCAAGAGATAGCAATCAGCCCCAGCATTTT
v_call: TRBV7-8; j_call: TRBJ1-6; clone_size: -; d_call: -; cdr3_aa: CASSLVSDSPLHF; cdr3_nt: TGTGCCAGCAGCTTAGTTTCGGATTCACCCCTCCACTTT
v_call: TRBV6-1; j_call: TRBJ2-7; clone_size: -; d_call: TRBD2; cdr3_aa: CASSPRERESEQYF; cdr3_nt: TGTGCCAGCAGTCCCCGTGAGCGGGAGTCCGAGCAGTACTTC
v_call: TRBV7-8; j_call: TRBJ2-1; clone_size: -; d_call: -; cdr3_aa: CASRSWRETPRDEQFF; cdr3_nt: TGTGCCAGCCGCTCATGGAGGGAAACCCCTAGGGATGAGCAGTTCTTC
v_call: TRBV7-3; j_call: TRBJ2-2; clone_size: -; d_call: -; cdr3_aa: CASSLSRSGELFF; cdr3_nt: TGTGCCAGCAGCTTAAGCAGGTCCGGGGAGCTGTTTTTT
v_call: TRBV7-9; j_call: TRBJ1-1; clone_size: -; d_call: -; cdr3_aa: CASSLPGGGLIEAFF; cdr3_nt: TGTGCCAGCAGCCTCCCCGGCGGGGGCCTTATTGAAGCTTTCTTT
v_call: TRBV7-6; j_call: TRBJ1-1; clone_size: -; d_call: TRBD1; cdr3_aa: CASSLGGTGLGNTEAFF; cdr3_nt: TGTGCCAGCAGCTTAGGGGGGACAGGGTTAGGGAACACTGAAGCTTTCTTT
v_call: TRBV6-5; j_call: TRBJ2-7; clone_size: -; d_call: TRBD2; cdr3_aa: CASRREGRDYEQYF; cdr3_nt: TGTGCCAGCAGACGGGAAGGGAGGGACTACGAGCAGTACTTC